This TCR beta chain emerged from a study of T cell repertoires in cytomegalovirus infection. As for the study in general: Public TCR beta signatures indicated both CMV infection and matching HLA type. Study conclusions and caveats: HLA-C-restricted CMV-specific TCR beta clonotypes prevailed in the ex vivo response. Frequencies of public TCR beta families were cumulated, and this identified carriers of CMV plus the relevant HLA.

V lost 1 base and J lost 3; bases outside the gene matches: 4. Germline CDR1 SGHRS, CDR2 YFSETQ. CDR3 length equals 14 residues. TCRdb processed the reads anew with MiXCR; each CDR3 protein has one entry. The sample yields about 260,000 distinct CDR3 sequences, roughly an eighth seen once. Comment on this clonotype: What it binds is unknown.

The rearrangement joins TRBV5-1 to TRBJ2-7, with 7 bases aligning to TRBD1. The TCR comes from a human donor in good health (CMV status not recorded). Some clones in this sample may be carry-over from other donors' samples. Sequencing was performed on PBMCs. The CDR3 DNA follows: TGCGCCAGCAGCTTGACGAACAGGGGCTACGAGCAGTACTTC. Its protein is CASSLTNRGYEQYF.